A single sample gave rise to the 19 T cell receptor beta chains below, sequenced in a study of Graves' ophthalmopathy and Graves' hyperthyroidism. Amplification of TCR beta CDR3 regions used RNA transcripts. RT-PCR with HTBI primers came first, then second-round multiplex PCR. From the multiplex PCR reads, TCRdb called clonotypes with MiXCR, one entry per CDR3 protein. The table shows about 660,000 distinct CDR3 sequences, with roughly two fifths occurring only once. Sequenced sample: peripheral blood. The receptor source for this set is an adult man with Graves' ophthalmopathy.

The chain joins TRBV15 to TRBJ2-7; TRBD1 might be the D (6 bases). Per the germline V gene, CDR1 is LNHNV and CDR2 is YYDKDF (reference sequence). V was pared by 0 bases and J by 5 bases, with 11 bases between. The CDR3 runs to 14 residues. CDR3 nucleotide sequence: TGTGCCACCAGCAGAGATTCAGGGGTTGACGAGCAGTACTTC. It specifies CATSRDSGVDEQYF.

This chain links TRBV20-1 with TRBJ2-7; tentatively, D is TRBD2 (7 bases). CDR3 length: 12 residues. V lost 5 bases and J 6 bases, leaving 14 bases between the germline ends. The V gene's germline CDR1 is DFQATT and CDR2 SNEGSKA (reference sequence). The CDR3 region has the DNA TGCAGTGCTGGGGGGGCGCGGGGCGAGCAGTACTTC. Residues: CSAGGARGEQYF.

This sequence joins TRBV5-1 and TRBJ2-5, with 9 bases that match TRBD2. This CDR3 spans 15 amino acids. Trimming took 4 bases from V and 3 from J; bases not matched to a gene: 7. Germline-derived CDR1 and CDR2 are SGHRS and YFSETQ. The CDR3 bases are TGCGCCAGCAGCATGGAGCGGGGGGACAAAGAGACCCAGTACTTC. As protein: CASSMERGDKETQYF. The full variable domain, its missing parts supplied by reference TRBV5-1 and TRBJ2-5, is KAGVTQTPRYLIKTRGQQVTLSCSPISGHRSVSWYQQTPGQGLQFLFEYFSETQRNKGNFPGRFSGRQFSNSRSEMNVSTLELGDSALYLCASSMERGDKETQYFGPGTRLLVL.

This clonotype came up many times. The rearrangement links TRBV4-2 to TRBJ2-5, with TRBD2 identical over 14 bases. J gave up 1 base and V 4 bases, and 2 bases lay outside the gene matches. CDR3 length: 16 residues. Germline loops: CDR1 LGHNA, CDR2 YNFKEQ. In DNA, the CDR3 is TGTGCCAGCAGCCGACTAGCGGGAGGGTCCCAAGAGACCCAGTACTTC. This encodes CASSRLAGGSQETQYF.

The chain combines TRBV14 with TRBJ1-4; unclear D gene. The CDR3 extends over 15 amino acids. Looked up from germline, CDR1 is SGHDN and CDR2 is FVKESK. V was pared by 5 bases and J by 6 bases, with 16 bases between. CDR3 DNA: TGTGCCAGCAGCGAAGTCCAAGCGGGCCATGAAAAACTGTTTTTT. It is translated as CASSEVQAGHEKLFF. Full variable domain (rest looked up from reference TRBV14 and TRBJ1-4): EAGVTQFPSHSVIEKGQTVTLRCDPISGHDNLYWYRRVMGKEIKFLLHFVKESKQDESGMPNNRFLAERTGGTYSTLKVQPAELEDSGVYFCASSEVQAGHEKLFFGSGTQLSVL.

CDR3 residues: CSARDPGQGSKQYF. CDR3 in DNA: TGCAGTGCTAGAGACCCGGGACAGGGAAGCAAGCAGTACTTC. This chain links TRBV20-1 with TRBJ2-7, with 9 bases matching TRBD1. J lost 8 bases, V lost 0 bases, and 8 bases had no gene match. There are 14 residues in the CDR3. CDR1 is DFQATT, CDR2 SNEGSKA, per germline (reference sequence).

This clonotype was counted ten times or more. The genes are TRBV19 and TRBJ1-2; D remains unclear. V lost 10 bases to trimming and J lost 0 bases, with 9 bases between them. The CDR3 is 12 amino acids. Germline V gene data show CDR1 as LNHDA and CDR2 as SQIVND (reference sequence). CDR3 loop: CATRGANYGYTF. DNA for the CDR3: TGTGCCACCCGCGGGGCTAACTATGGCTACACCTTC.

On this clonotype: A much larger clone lies one base from this, so it may be a read error. The chain couples TRBV5-1 to TRBJ1-2; a possible D gene is TRBD1 (5 bases). The CDR3 runs to 15 residues. Looked up from germline, CDR1 is SGHRS and CDR2 is YFSETQ. Here the CDR3 reads CASSLRTRGAYGYTF. CDR3 DNA sequence: TGTGCCAGCAGCCTCCGGACAAGGGGCGCTTATGGCTACACCTTC.

A note on this clonotype: This could be a read error, since a much larger clone is one nucleotide away. The chain employs TRBV25-1 and TRBJ1-4; D gene unclear. The V gene's germline CDR1 is MGHDK and CDR2 SYGVNS. CDR3 length: 14 amino acids. The ends were cut back, 6 bases at V and 8 bases at J, with 16 bases in the middle. The CDR3 sequence: CASSFGRTGEKLFF. In DNA, the CDR3 is TGTGCCAGCAGCTTCGGCAGGACGGGAGAAAAACTGTTTTTT.

The chain combines TRBV2 with TRBJ2-1, with TRBD2 matching 10 bases. Germline CDR1 and CDR2: SNHLY and FYNNEI. With 7 bases clipped from V and 0 bases from J, the junction kept 3 bases outside the gene matches. The CDR3 has 15 amino acids. The DNA for the CDR3 is TGTGCCAGCATGGGGACTAGCGTCTCCTACAATGAGCAGTTCTTC. As protein: CASMGTSVSYNEQFF.

In this sample, this clonotype turned up many times. The gene calls are TRBV7-8 and TRBJ2-2, with 13 positions matching TRBD2. Germline loops: CDR1 SGHVS, CDR2 FQNEAQ. CDR3 length equals 16 residues. Trimming removed 5 bases from V and 6 bases from J; junction bases left unmatched: 6. The CDR3 spells CASSDGLAGVSGELFF. The CDR3 DNA reads as TGTGCCAGCAGCGATGGACTAGCGGGAGTGTCCGGGGAGCTGTTTTTT.

The chain joins TRBV19 to TRBJ2-7; D is ambiguous. Trimming pared 9 bases from V and 3 bases from J, leaving 12 bases between. Germline V lookup: CDR1 LNHDA, CDR2 SQIVND (reference sequence). CDR3 length: 12 residues. The CDR3 DNA follows: TGTGCCAGCCGAGACTTCGGCTACGAGCAGTACTTC. Amino acid sequence: CASRDFGYEQYF.

The chain links TRBV11-2 to TRBJ2-7; the match to TRBD1 covers 7 bases. V lost 3 bases, J lost 6 bases, and 14 bases stayed unmatched. The length of the CDR3 is 16 residues. CDR1 and CDR2 (germline): SGHAT, FQNNGV. CDR3 nucleotides: TGTGCCAGCAGCTTCACCCAGACAGGGTCTGGGCTCGAGCAGTACTTC. Protein product: CASSFTQTGSGLEQYF.

A word on this clonotype: A read error may produce the germline difference seen at one junction end. The V gene is TRBV10-3, the J gene TRBJ2-7; D is ambiguous. Germline V CDR1 and CDR2: ENHRY, SYGVKD. The CDR3 covers 13 residues. The CDR3 is CASSYSVDYEQYF. DNA for the CDR3: TGTGCCAGCAGTTACTCCGTTGACTACGAGCAGTACTTC.

V usage is TRBV12-3 or TRBV12-4 and J usage is TRBJ1-4; no definite D call. The CDR3 is 16 amino acids. V shed 7 bases and J shed 8 bases, with 23 bases lying between them. The CDR3 DNA reads as TGTGCCAGCAACCTACTTGGCAATGTTATCGGAGAAAAACTGTTTTTT. Translating it yields CASNLLGNVIGEKLFF.

This sequence joins TRBV18 and TRBJ2-7; D gene uncertain. With 2 bases removed from V and 5 bases from J, the gap between germline ends came to 16 bases. CDR1 KGHSH and CDR2 LQKENI come from the germline V gene. The CDR3 has 15 residues. This chain's CDR3 is CASSPISQVGNEQYF. In DNA form, the CDR3 reads TGTGCCAGCTCACCAATAAGCCAGGTTGGGAACGAGCAGTACTTC.

V and J are TRBV25-1 and TRBJ2-2, with 7 bases that match TRBD1. CDR1 is MGHDK and CDR2 is SYGVNS in the germline V gene. Losses at the gene ends were 4 bases for V and 0 bases for J; bases not matched to a gene: 5. The CDR3 is 16 residues long. The CDR3 here is CASSVIGTANTGELFF. The CDR3 DNA reads as TGTGCCAGCAGTGTTATCGGGACAGCGAACACCGGGGAGCTGTTTTTT. Full variable domain (remainder filled in from reference TRBV25-1 and TRBJ2-2): EADIYQTPRYLVIGTGKKITLECSQTMGHDKMYWYQQDPGMELHLIHYSYGVNSTEKGDLSSESTVSRIRTEHFPLTLESARPSHTSQYLCASSVIGTANTGELFFGEGSRLTVL.

The J gene is TRBJ2-5, the V gene TRBV11-1, with 10 nucleotides matching TRBD2. CDR3 length equals 15 residues. V shed 6 bases and J 0 bases; nucleotides not matched to a gene: 4. Per the germline V gene, CDR1 is SGHAT and CDR2 is FQDESV (reference sequence). The CDR3 DNA reads TGTGCCAGCAGGTGGACTAGCGGTTACCAAGAGACCCAGTACTTC. The encoded protein is CASRWTSGYQETQYF.

There are many counts of this clonotype. In DNA form, the CDR3 reads TGCGCCAGCAGCCTAATCCCTGAAGAGACCCAGTACTTC. Protein sequence: CASSLIPEETQYF. The chain joins TRBV5-1 to TRBJ2-5; D gene ambiguous. This CDR3 is built from 13 residues. V was clipped by 4 bases and J by 3 bases, with 10 bases between them. Germline CDR1 reads SGHRS; CDR2 reads YFSETQ.